Listed below are T cell receptor beta chains from one sample, sequenced in a study of early T cells in non-severe SARS-CoV-2 infection. TCRdb re-derived calls from the 5' RACE reads in MiXCR, one entry per CDR3 protein. This sample yields some 66,000 distinct CDR3 sequences, of which approximately 8.3% are seen a single time; 3.2% belongs to the top ten. Source material: whole blood. The receptors stem from an adult who was a healthcare worker with PCR-confirmed SARS-CoV-2 infection or an uninfected control (not recorded which). Both conserved end residues are part of each CDR3. Each record gives: clone size, D gene, V gene, J gene, CDR3 DNA, CDR3 protein. The D gene is left open where the match is weak. A clone size is listed for some rows: how often the clone was seen (once, few, many), or a class if it is expanded.

many	-	TRBV11-2	TRBJ1-2	TGTGCCAGCAGCTTAGGGTCGCTTGGGGGTAACTATGGCTACACCTTC	CASSLGSLGGNYGYTF
many	-	TRBV14	TRBJ2-2	TGTGCCAGCAGCCGAGTTGGACAGCCCACCGGGGAGCTGTTTTTT	CASSRVGQPTGELFF
many	-	TRBV12-3/TRBV12-4	TRBJ1-4	TGTGCCAGCAGTTACTACAGCAATGAAAAACTGTTTTTT	CASSYYSNEKLFF
few	-	TRBV3-1	TRBJ1-2	TGTGCCAGCAGCCAAGTTGGCGGAAGAAACTATGGCTACACCTTC	CASSQVGGRNYGYTF
few	TRBD2	TRBV27	TRBJ2-7	TGTGCCAGCAGTTTAATCCCGCCACAGGGCTCGGGAGGGCCTTCCTCCGAGCAGTACTTC	CASSLIPPQGSGGPSSEQYF
once	TRBD1	TRBV7-2	TRBJ1-2	TGTGCCAGCAGCTTAACAGGGGGCTTTGGCTACACCTTC	CASSLTGGFGYTF
many	-	TRBV5-5	TRBJ1-2	TGTGCCAGCAGCGGGGGCGTGCGGTTGGACTATGGCTACACCTTC	CASSGGVRLDYGYTF
-	-	TRBV6-5	TRBJ2-5	TGTGCCAGCAGTGCCGGGCCAGACAACCCCAAAGAGACCCAGTACTTC	CASSAGPDNPKETQYF
few	TRBD1	TRBV7-3	TRBJ1-6	TGTGCCAGCAGCTCCGACAGGGGGCATAACTCACCCCTCCACTTT	CASSSDRGHNSPLHF
few	TRBD1	TRBV5-1	TRBJ2-7	TGCGCCAGCAGCCCGGACAGGGGCTACGAGCAGTACTTC	CASSPDRGYEQYF
-	TRBD2	TRBV4-3	TRBJ2-1	TGCGCCAGCAGCCAATATACCGGGACTAGCGGGAAAAGGAATGAGCAGTTCTTC	CASSQYTGTSGKRNEQFF
many	-	TRBV4-2	TRBJ1-1	TGTGCCAGCAGCCAGGCCTGGTCTTACACTGAAGCTTTCTTT	CASSQAWSYTEAFF
-	TRBD1	TRBV5-6	TRBJ2-7	TGTGCCAGCAGCCCGAGGACAGGGGGACACTCCTACGAGCAGTACTTC	CASSPRTGGHSYEQYF
medium-sized	TRBD2	TRBV20-1	TRBJ2-2	TGCAGTGCGACGGGAGGGCCGGGCACCGGGGAGCTGTTTTTT	CSATGGPGTGELFF
few	-	TRBV10-3	TRBJ1-1	TGTGCCATCACCTTGACTGAGAACACTGAAGCTTTCTTT	CAITLTENTEAFF
many	TRBD2	TRBV20-1	TRBJ2-1	TGCAGTGCTTCCCACGAGACTAGCGGGAGCAATGAGCAGTTCTTC	CSASHETSGSNEQFF
few	-	TRBV7-6	TRBJ1-6	TGTGCCAGCAGCTTAGAAGTAACCAGTTCACCCCTCCACTTT	CASSLEVTSSPLHF
few	TRBD1	TRBV19	TRBJ1-5	TGTGCCAGTAGTATTAGTTCCGGGACAGGGTATAGTCAGCCCCAGCATTTT	CASSISSGTGYSQPQHF
many	-	TRBV7-9	TRBJ1-2	TGTGCCAGCAGCCCCGCGGGGGGCGCATATGGCTACACCTTC	CASSPAGGAYGYTF
-	-	TRBV7-2	TRBJ2-7	TGTGCCAGCAGCTTAGTATCCTCGTTCTACGAGCAGTACTTC	CASSLVSSFYEQYF
few	-	TRBV15	TRBJ2-5	TGTGCCACCAGCAGAGATAGCCAAGGAAAGACCCAGTACTTC	CATSRDSQGKTQYF
medium-sized	-	TRBV19	TRBJ2-1	TGTGCCAGTAGCCCGGACCCGGAGGGTGAGCAGTTCTTC	CASSPDPEGEQFF
many	TRBD2	TRBV12-3/TRBV12-4	TRBJ2-2	TGTGCCAGCAGTTTACCTAGCGGGCAGAACACCGGGGAGCTGTTTTTT	CASSLPSGQNTGELFF
few	-	TRBV4-1	TRBJ2-7	TGCGCCAGCAGCCAAGATCCTCAGCGGCCCTCCTACGAGCAGTACTTC	CASSQDPQRPSYEQYF
-	-	TRBV3-1	TRBJ1-1	TGTGCCAGCAGCACGATGGCCGGTGGCGCTTTCTTT	CASSTMAGGAFF
-	TRBD2	TRBV7-2	TRBJ2-3	TGTGCCAGCACCCTAGGGGCTAGCGGGCTGGCAGATACGCAGTATTTT	CASTLGASGLADTQYF
many	-	TRBV7-2	TRBJ2-7	TGTGCCAGCAGCTTAGAAGGGTTGGGCGAGCAGTACTTC	CASSLEGLGEQYF
many	TRBD2	TRBV6-5	TRBJ2-1	TGTGCCAGCAGTTACTCGCTAGCGGCCAATGAGCAGTTCTTC	CASSYSLAANEQFF
once	TRBD2	TRBV4-1	TRBJ2-5	TGCGCCAGCAGCCAAGACTTACTAGCGGGAGAAGAGACCCAGTACTTC	CASSQDLLAGEETQYF